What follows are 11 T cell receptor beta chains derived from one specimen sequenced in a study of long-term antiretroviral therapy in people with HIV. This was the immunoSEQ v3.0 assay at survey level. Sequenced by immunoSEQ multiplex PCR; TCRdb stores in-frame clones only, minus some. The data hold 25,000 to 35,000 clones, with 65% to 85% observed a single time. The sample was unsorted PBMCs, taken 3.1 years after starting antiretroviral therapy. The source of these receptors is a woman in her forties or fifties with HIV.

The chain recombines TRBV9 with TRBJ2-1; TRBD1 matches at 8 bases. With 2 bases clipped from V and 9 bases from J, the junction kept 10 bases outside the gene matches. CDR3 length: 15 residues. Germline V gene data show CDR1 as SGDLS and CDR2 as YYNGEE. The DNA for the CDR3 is TGTGCCAGCAGCGTCGGAGGACAGGGAAAGTTTGAGCAGTTCTTC. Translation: CASSVGGQGKFEQFF.

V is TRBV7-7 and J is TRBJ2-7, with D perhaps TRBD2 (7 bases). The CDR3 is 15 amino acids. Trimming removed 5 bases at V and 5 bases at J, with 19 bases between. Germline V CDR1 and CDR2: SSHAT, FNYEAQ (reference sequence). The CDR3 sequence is CASSPQGGGGHEQYF. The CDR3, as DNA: TGTGCCAGCAGCCCCCAGGGAGGCGGGGGCCACGAGCAGTACTTC.

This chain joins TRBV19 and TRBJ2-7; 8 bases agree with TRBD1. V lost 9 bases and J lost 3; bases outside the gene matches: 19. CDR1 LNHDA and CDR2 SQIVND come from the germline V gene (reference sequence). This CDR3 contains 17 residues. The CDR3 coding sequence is TGTGCCAGCAGTTCTCAAGGATGGACAGGGATAATCTACGAGCAGTACTTC. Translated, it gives CASSSQGWTGIIYEQYF.

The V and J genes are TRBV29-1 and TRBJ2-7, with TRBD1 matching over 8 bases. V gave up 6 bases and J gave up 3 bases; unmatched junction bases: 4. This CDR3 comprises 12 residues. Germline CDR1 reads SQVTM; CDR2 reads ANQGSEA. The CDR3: CSVKGQGYEQYF. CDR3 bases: TGCAGCGTGAAAGGACAGGGCTACGAGCAGTACTTC.

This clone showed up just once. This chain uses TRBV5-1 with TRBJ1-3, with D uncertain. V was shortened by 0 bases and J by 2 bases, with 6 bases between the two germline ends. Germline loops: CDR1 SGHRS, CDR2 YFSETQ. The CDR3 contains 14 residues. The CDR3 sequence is CASSLGVTGNTIYF. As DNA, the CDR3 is TGCGCCAGCAGCTTGGGAGTAACTGGAAACACCATATATTTT.

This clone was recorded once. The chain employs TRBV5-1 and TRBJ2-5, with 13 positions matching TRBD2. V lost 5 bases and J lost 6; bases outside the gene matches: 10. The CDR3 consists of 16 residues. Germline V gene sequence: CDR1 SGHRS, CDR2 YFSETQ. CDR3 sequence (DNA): TGCGCCAGCAGTCAGCAACTAGCGGGGGGGCCAAAGACCCAGTACTTC. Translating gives CASSQQLAGGPKTQYF.

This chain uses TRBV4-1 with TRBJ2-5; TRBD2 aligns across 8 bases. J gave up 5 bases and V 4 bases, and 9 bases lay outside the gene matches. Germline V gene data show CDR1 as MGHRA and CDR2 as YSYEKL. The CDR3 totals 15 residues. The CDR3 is CASSPRGTSGETQYF. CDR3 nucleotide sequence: TGCGCCAGCAGCCCCAGGGGCACTAGCGGCGAGACCCAGTACTTC.

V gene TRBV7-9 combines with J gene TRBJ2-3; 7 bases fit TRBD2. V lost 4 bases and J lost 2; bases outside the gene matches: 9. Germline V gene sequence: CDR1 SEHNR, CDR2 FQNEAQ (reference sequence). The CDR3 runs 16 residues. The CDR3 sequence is CASSSLWTSATDTQYF. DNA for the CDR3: TGTGCCAGCAGCTCGCTGTGGACTAGTGCCACAGATACGCAGTATTTT.

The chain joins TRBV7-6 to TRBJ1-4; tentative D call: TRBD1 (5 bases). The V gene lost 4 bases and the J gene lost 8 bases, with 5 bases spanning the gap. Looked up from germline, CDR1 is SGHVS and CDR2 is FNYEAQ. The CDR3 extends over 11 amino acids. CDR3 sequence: CASSSGEKLFF. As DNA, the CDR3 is TGTGCCAGCAGCTCAGGGGAAAAACTGTTTTTT.

The CDR3 region is CASSLEGTGELFF. For the CDR3, the DNA is TGTGCCAGCAGCTTAGAAGGAACCGGGGAGCTGTTTTTT. The chain links TRBV11-2 to TRBJ2-2; D is unclear. The CDR3 loop spans 13 amino acids. Germline lookup yields CDR1 SGHAT and CDR2 FQNNGV. Trimming left V 0 bases short and J 5 bases short, with 4 bases between.

This CDR3 reads CASSSRTGGTGELFF. CDR3 sequence (DNA): TGCGCCAGCAGCTCCCGGACAGGTGGCACCGGGGAGCTGTTTTTT. The V call is TRBV5-1, the J call TRBJ2-2; TRBD1 matches at 7 bases. Germline CDR1 and CDR2: SGHRS and YFSETQ. The V and J ends lost 3 bases and 4 bases, in that order; junction bases with no gene match: 6. The length of the CDR3 is 15 residues.